Below, one T cell receptor beta chain is given with its context. For TCRbeta, the library was prepared with unique molecular identifiers. TCRdb ran MiXCR on the PCR reads and lists one entry per CDR3 protein. The table shows hundreds of thousands of distinct CDR3 sequences, with around 12% occurring only once. This sample was included in a study of T-cell reconstitution after alpha-beta-depleted transplantation in children. This receptor was taken from a human donor who donated a stem cell graft to a child with acute lymphoblastic leukemia. Here the sequenced sample was PBMCs from the stem cell graft donor, taken from the stem cell graft.

CDR3 residues: CASSVGGQINQPQHF. The CDR3 coding sequence is TGTGCCAGCAGCGTAGGAGGGCAGATCAATCAGCCCCAGCATTTT. The V and J genes are TRBV9 and TRBJ1-5; D is undetermined. Germline lookup yields CDR1 SGDLS and CDR2 YYNGEE. The CDR3 covers 15 residues. V lost 0 bases and J 3 bases, leaving 10 bases between the germline ends.